One and the same sample provided the 18 T cell receptor beta chains below, sequenced in a study of low-dose radiotherapy and immunotherapy resistance in tumors. Indicated time point: before trial treatment. Primers used for first-strand cDNA, a TRAV- and TRBV-specific set, covered both alpha and beta chains. The authors ran around 19 PCR cycles to amplify TCRs with a constant-region primer and V-primer adapter. TCRdb recomputed calls from the reads with MiXCR, one row per CDR3 protein. The table lists tens of thousands of distinct CDR3 sequences, about 19% of them singletons. The sequenced sample was PBMCs, obtained before treatment. All receptors come from a male donor with prostate cancer.

The rearrangement joins TRBV19 to TRBJ1-5; D may be TRBD1 (5 bases). This CDR3 comprises 14 residues. Trimming cost V 7 bases and J 5 bases, with 15 bases left between them. Germline CDR1 LNHDA, CDR2 SQIVND (reference sequence). CDR3 sequence: CASKGRTGDQPQHF. In DNA, the CDR3 is TGTGCCAGTAAGGGGAGAACCGGCGATCAGCCCCAGCATTTT.

This clonotype has a count of ten or more. The chain combines TRBV30 with TRBJ2-2; TRBD1 agrees at 7 bases. The ends lost 4 bases at V and 1 base at J; junction bases unmatched: 6. This CDR3 has 15 amino acids. Germline V gene sequence: CDR1 GTSNPN, CDR2 SVGIG (reference sequence). CDR3 region: CAWNDWDRNTGELFF. In nucleotides, the CDR3 is TGTGCCTGGAATGATTGGGACAGGAACACCGGGGAGCTGTTTTTT.

This clonotype was seen repeatedly, ten times or more. This chain joins TRBV19 and TRBJ1-4; 7 bases line up with TRBD1. The germline V gene encodes CDR1 LNHDA and CDR2 SQIVND (reference sequence). The CDR3 loop spans 14 amino acids. Trimming took 5 bases from V and 9 from J; bases not matched to a gene: 9. CDR3 DNA: TGTGCCAGTAGTGCCAGACAGGGTATGAAAAAACTGTTTTTT. Translating gives CASSARQGMKKLFF.

This clonotype was counted many times. The chain is built from TRBV29-1 and TRBJ1-2; D not resolved. Germline V gives CDR1 SQVTM, CDR2 ANQGSEA. Trimming shortened V by 6 bases and J by 1 base, and 6 bases separated the two germline ends. The CDR3 length is 11 residues. This CDR3 reads CSVFSNYGYTF. CDR3 DNA sequence: TGCAGCGTCTTTAGTAACTATGGCTACACCTTC.

This clonotype has at least ten counts. The gene calls are TRBV11-3 and TRBJ1-2; a weak D match, TRBD1 (5 bases). Germline assignment: CDR1 SGHNT and CDR2 YENEEA. The CDR3 is 16 residues long. V shed 5 bases and J shed 0 bases, with 16 bases lying between them. The CDR3 protein is CASSQHNRTPNYGYTF. DNA for the CDR3: TGTGCCAGCAGCCAGCACAACAGGACACCTAACTATGGCTACACCTTC.

J is TRBJ2-7 and V is TRBV6-2 or TRBV6-3, with D perhaps TRBD2 (5 bases). Trimming took off 6 bases at V and 4 bases at J, with 13 bases between the two ends. This CDR3 has 13 residues. The germline CDR1 and CDR2 sequences are MNHEY and SVGEGT. Here the CDR3 reads CASRRAGGYEQYF. CDR3 in DNA: TGTGCCAGCAGGCGGGCAGGAGGATACGAGCAGTACTTC.

This clonotype came up many times. This chain uses TRBV30 with TRBJ1-5, with TRBD1 matching 8 bases. CDR3 length: 12 residues. V lost 8 bases, J lost 7 bases, and 7 bases stayed unmatched. The V gene's germline CDR1 is GTSNPN and CDR2 SVGIG (reference sequence). In DNA form, the CDR3 reads TGTGCCGTAGAGACAGGGGACCAGCCCCAGCATTTT. This codes for CAVETGDQPQHF.

Concerning this clonotype itself: A much larger clone lies a single base off, so this may be a read error. The chain carries TRBV6-1 and TRBJ1-1; perhaps TRBD1 as D (5 bases). The CDR3 consists of 14 residues. Trimming took 3 bases from V and 4 from J, leaving 12 bases between them. Germline V gene sequence: CDR1 MNHNS, CDR2 SASEGT. CDR3 region: CASSDKEQGTEAFF. In DNA, the CDR3 is TGTGCCAGCAGTGACAAAGAGCAGGGCACTGAAGCTTTCTTT.

The sample holds many counts of this clonotype. This rearrangement joins TRBV20-1 to TRBJ2-3; TRBD1 is a possible D gene (7 bases). The ends were cut back, 2 bases at V and 4 bases at J, with 13 bases in the middle. There are 14 residues in the CDR3. Per germline, CDR1 DFQATT and CDR2 SNEGSKA (reference sequence). CDR3 DNA: TGCAGTGCTAGAAAAGGGGGCGGGGCAGATACGCAGTATTTT. Protein: CSARKGGGADTQYF.

The rearrangement links TRBV3-1 to TRBJ2-5; no reliable D call. CDR1 LGHDT and CDR2 YNNKEL come from the germline V gene (reference sequence). V was pared by 2 bases and J by 5 bases, with 6 bases between. CDR3 length: 12 amino acids. CDR3 loop: CASSQSYETQYF. CDR3 DNA sequence: TGTGCCAGCAGCCAAAGCTACGAGACCCAGTACTTC.

This clonotype has a count of ten or more. CDR3 region: CASSQDAGTYEQYF. The CDR3 DNA is TGTGCCAGCAGCCAAGATGCAGGGACCTACGAGCAGTACTTC. This chain connects TRBV3-1 to TRBJ2-7; possibly TRBD1 for D (5 bases). Germline CDR1 is LGHDT and CDR2 is YNNKEL (reference sequence). Trimming stripped 0 bases from V and 2 bases from J, with 8 bases between. The CDR3 covers 14 residues.

Note on this clonotype: Mismatch with germline at one junction end may stem from a read error. This sequence joins TRBV6-6 and TRBJ1-2, with no clear D. CDR1 and CDR2 from the germline V gene are MNHNY and SVGAGI (reference sequence). This CDR3 comprises 16 residues. In nucleotides, the CDR3 is TGCGCCAGAAGTTACTCGACCCGGTTCAGTACCGATGGCTACACCTTC. Its translation: CARSYSTRFSTDGYTF.

This chain links TRBV10-3 with TRBJ1-2, with D uncertain. CDR3 size: 12 residues. V was clipped by 3 bases and J by 7 bases, with 9 bases between them. Germline CDR1 reads ENHRY; CDR2 reads SYGVKD. The CDR3 coding sequence is TGTGCCATCAGTGATCGGGATTCTGGCTACACCTTC. Encoded protein: CAISDRDSGYTF.

This clonotype was recorded at least ten times. The rearrangement uses TRBV9 and TRBJ2-7; a possible D gene is TRBD2 (5 bases). CDR1 and CDR2 (germline): SGDLS, YYNGEE. The CDR3 contains 13 residues. Trimming cost V 3 bases and J 4 bases, with 11 bases left between them. CDR3: CASSALVGYEQYF. The CDR3 region has the DNA TGTGCCAGCAGCGCACTAGTCGGTTACGAGCAGTACTTC.

In the case of this clonotype: This likely reflects a read error, since a far larger clone is one base away. V is TRBV20-1 and J is TRBJ2-7; 7 nucleotides line up with TRBD2. The CDR3 has 15 amino acids. V lost 5 bases to trimming and J lost 7 bases; unmatched junction nucleotides: 17. Germline values: CDR1 DFQATT, CDR2 SNEGSKA (reference sequence). Written as DNA, the CDR3 is TGCAGTGCTCAAGGACTAGTCCTAACCTACAATGAGCAGTACTTC. Translation: CSAQGLVLTYNEQYF.

This sequence joins TRBV5-8 and TRBJ2-3; a weak D match, TRBD1 (6 bases). This CDR3 comprises 14 residues. V was shortened by 4 bases and J by 5 bases, with 14 bases between the two germline ends. In germline, CDR1 is SGHTS, CDR2 YDEGEE. The CDR3 is CASSPDSGRDTQYF. The CDR3 DNA reads TGTGCCAGCAGCCCGGACAGTGGTAGAGATACGCAGTATTTT.

The V call is TRBV6-6, the J call TRBJ2-2; D is perhaps TRBD2 (5 bases). The V gene lost 6 bases and the J gene lost 0 bases, with 8 bases spanning the gap. Germline CDR1 and CDR2: MNHNY and SVGAGI (reference sequence). This CDR3 is built from 14 residues. The CDR3 loop reads CASSQEANTGELFF. The CDR3 DNA reads TGTGCCAGCAGCCAGGAGGCGAACACCGGGGAGCTGTTTTTT.

This clonotype was seen many times. This chain connects TRBV29-1 to TRBJ2-3; D possibly corresponds to TRBD1 (5 bases). In germline, CDR1 is SQVTM, CDR2 ANQGSEA. V lost 3 bases, J lost 3 bases, and 7 bases lay in between. The length of the CDR3 is 12 residues. CDR3 sequence reads: CSVDRQTDTQYF. CDR3 coding DNA: TGCAGCGTTGACCGACAGACAGATACGCAGTATTTT.